This T cell receptor beta chain is drawn from a study of beta chain features in type 1 diabetes. The length of the CDR3 is 14 residues. V dropped 5 bases and J dropped 7 bases, with 15 bases sitting between them. Germline lookup yields CDR1 MDHEN and CDR2 SYDVKM. Expressed TCRB transcripts were sequenced, since all the RNA that had been isolated was reverse transcribed. Data came from immunoSEQ multiplex PCR; TCRdb stores just in-frame clones and leaves some out. This sample carries about 900,000 clones, about a sixth of them seen once, and the ten largest clones take 0.023%. The chain joins TRBV28 to TRBJ2-1, with D tentatively TRBD1 (6 bases). Input material: naive CD4+ T cells from blood. The sequence was obtained from a woman between 18 and 30 years old in good health. The CDR3 coding sequence is TGTGCCAGCAGTACCCGAAAACAGGGTAATGAGCAGTTCTTC. Protein: CASSTRKQGNEQFF.